Included here is one TCR beta chain sequence, with context. The sample originates from a study of blood T cell repertoires in COVID-19. In the study overall: Samples of COVID-19 (acute and convalescent) were obtained from the United States, Italy and Spain. PBMCs, B-cell-depleted T cells, or T cells were the source of the cDNA or gDNA that made up the material.

V lost 10 bases, J lost 0 bases, and 6 bases stayed unmatched. Germline V gives CDR1 ENHRY, CDR2 SYGVKD. This CDR3 is built from 14 residues. Original methodology: Amplification of reference gene primers was used by the study to estimate nucleated cell counts. Sequencing used immunoSEQ multiplex PCR; TCRdb keeps in-frame clones, though not all of them. V and J calls and clone size are as listed in that table; D and trimming were resolved from the DNA. Among fewer than 300,000 clones listed, approximately 90% were seen once. The V gene is TRBV10-3, the J gene TRBJ1-5; 7 positions match TRBD1. The sequenced material came from peripheral blood. This receptor was obtained from a woman in her twenties or thirties with COVID-19, enrolled during active disease. In nucleotides, the CDR3 is TGTGCCACTTCGACAGGGCCTAGCAATCAGCCCCAGCATTTT. Translated: CATSTGPSNQPQHF.